The 28 T cell receptor beta chains presented below share a single source sample, sequenced in a study of CD8+ T cells in alopecia areata. Researchers gathered lesional scalp punch biopsies and peripheral blood from patients with alopecia areata. Extraction of RNA preceded its reverse transcription into cDNA, which served as the sequencing template. The table came from immunoSEQ multiplex PCR; TCRdb's copy has only in-frame clones and leaves some out. Among more than 12,000 clones listed, 55% to 60% were seen once. Source: skin, taken at week 0. These receptors were taken from a human donor with alopecia areata.

J is TRBJ2-1 and V is TRBV28; 8 bases are a match to TRBD1. Losses at the gene ends were 6 bases for V and 2 bases for J; bases not matched to a gene: 6. The CDR3 is made up of 15 amino acids. The germline CDR1 and CDR2 sequences are MDHEN and SYDVKM. CDR3 sequence reads: CASSRTGNPYNEQFF. The CDR3 bases are TGTGCCAGCAGCAGGACAGGGAATCCCTACAATGAGCAGTTCTTC.

This chain joins TRBV5-4 and TRBJ1-1; D remains unclear. CDR1 is SGHNT and CDR2 is YYREEE in the germline V gene (reference sequence). The CDR3 totals 15 residues. V lost 4 bases, J lost 4 bases, and 17 bases lay in between. The CDR3 sequence is CASSADAYWGTEAFF. For the CDR3, the DNA is TGTGCCAGCAGCGCTGACGCGTACTGGGGCACTGAAGCTTTCTTT. The full variable domain, in which reference TRBV5-4 and TRBJ1-1 provide the parts outside the CDR3, is ETGVTQSPTHLIKTRGQQVTLRCSSQSGHNTVSWYQQALGQGPQFIFQYYREEENGRGNFPPRFSGLQFPNYSSELNVNALELDDSALYLCASSADAYWGTEAFFGQGTRLTVV.

The gene calls are TRBV5-1 and TRBJ1-1, with TRBD1 matching 7 bases. V was clipped by 4 bases and J by 0 bases; unmatched bases: 12. This CDR3 has 17 amino acids. Germline CDR1 SGHRS, CDR2 YFSETQ. The CDR3 sequence: CASSVNSGQLMNTEAFF. The CDR3 DNA sequence: TGCGCCAGCAGCGTTAACTCGGGACAGTTAATGAACACTGAAGCTTTCTTT.

CDR3 residues: CASRGDFSHTQYF. The CDR3 DNA reads TGTGCCAGCAGGGGGGATTTCTCCCATACGCAGTATTTT. This chain connects TRBV2 to TRBJ2-3; TRBD1 or TRBD2 may be the D gene (5 bases each). V was clipped by 6 bases and J by 7 bases, with 14 bases between them. Germline CDR1 reads SNHLY; CDR2 reads FYNNEI. This CDR3 region has 13 residues.

This clone came up a few times. The rearrangement links TRBV7-8 to TRBJ1-3; D perhaps matches TRBD1 (5 bases). Between the trimmed V and J ends, which lost 0 bases and 3 bases, there was a span of 9 bases. The germline CDR1 and CDR2 sequences are SGHVS and FQNEAQ. This CDR3 region has 15 residues. CDR3 nucleotides: TGTGCCAGCAGCTTAGCGACCGACAGTGGAAACACCATATATTTT. It is translated as CASSLATDSGNTIYF.

The chain combines TRBV6-5 with TRBJ2-3; 13 bases fit TRBD2. CDR3 length equals 15 residues. V shed 8 bases and J 5 bases; nucleotides not matched to a gene: 7. From germline, CDR1 is MNHEY and CDR2 SVGAGI. CDR3 sequence reads: CASRRTSGGRDTQYF. The CDR3 DNA follows: TGTGCCAGCCGGCGGACTAGCGGGGGACGAGATACGCAGTATTTT.

The chain uses TRBV19 and TRBJ1-1, with D uncertain. The CDR3 sequence is 16 residues long. The ends were cut back, 3 bases at V and 5 bases at J, with 19 bases in the middle. CDR1 and CDR2 from the germline V gene are LNHDA and SQIVND (reference sequence). CDR3 loop: CASSIVKGALKTEAFF. The CDR3 DNA reads TGTGCCAGTAGTATCGTGAAGGGTGCTCTCAAAACTGAAGCTTTCTTT.

The chain uses TRBV7-8 and TRBJ2-7; the match to TRBD1 covers 8 bases. CDR3 size: 16 residues. With V trimmed by 7 bases and J by 6 bases, 17 bases remained unmatched. Germline CDR1 SGHVS, CDR2 FQNEAQ. CDR3 nucleotide sequence: TGTGCCAGCAAGGGGACACCACGGCCAGGGGGCGGCGAGCAGTACTTC. It codes for CASKGTPRPGGGEQYF.

J is TRBJ1-3 and V is TRBV7-9; tentatively, D is TRBD1 (6 bases). Deletions cut 6 bases from V and 4 bases from J, with 16 bases between. Looked up from germline, CDR1 is SEHNR and CDR2 is FQNEAQ (reference sequence). CDR3 length: 15 amino acids. The CDR3 loop reads CASSYRGGAGNTIYF. The CDR3 DNA follows: TGTGCCAGCAGTTATCGGGGGGGCGCCGGAAACACCATATATTTT.

This clone was counted a single time. The chain couples TRBV4-2 to TRBJ2-7, with a tentative D call TRBD2 (6 bases). The CDR3 length is 17 residues. Trimming pared 3 bases from V and 6 bases from J, leaving 24 bases between. Germline V CDR1 and CDR2: LGHNA, YNFKEQ. This CDR3 reads CASSHSTGGAGYGEQYF. The CDR3 coding sequence is TGTGCCAGCAGCCATTCGACTGGCGGGGCCGGGTATGGCGAGCAGTACTTC.

Only a few counts were recorded for this clone. V gene TRBV7-2 combines with J gene TRBJ2-6; D uncertain. There are 15 residues in the CDR3. Germline CDR1 SGHTA, CDR2 FQGNSA. V lost 0 bases and J 0 bases, leaving 3 bases between the germline ends. CDR3 sequence: CASSLAPSGANVLTF. CDR3 coding DNA: TGTGCCAGCAGCTTAGCTCCCTCTGGGGCCAACGTCCTGACTTTC.

For the CDR3, the DNA is TGTGCCAGCAGCTTGCCGGCGGTACAAGAGACCCAGTACTTC. It yields the protein CASSLPAVQETQYF. The chain couples TRBV5-4 to TRBJ2-5; D remains unclear. Per germline, CDR1 SGHNT and CDR2 YYREEE (reference sequence). V was shortened by 1 base and J by 2 bases, with 9 bases between the two germline ends. The CDR3 has 14 amino acids.

V is TRBV7-2 and J is TRBJ1-1, with D unclear. The CDR3 spans 15 residues. Trimming removed 5 bases at V and 1 base at J, with 14 bases between. Germline CDR1 reads SGHTA; CDR2 reads FQGNSA. The CDR3 here is CASSPRVDGNTEAFF. CDR3 DNA sequence: TGTGCCAGCAGCCCGAGGGTGGACGGGAACACTGAAGCTTTCTTT.

This clone was seen more than once but under ten times. CDR3 sequence reads: CASSAGTGVYNEQFF. The DNA of the CDR3 is TGTGCCAGCAGTGCCGGGACAGGGGTCTACAATGAGCAGTTCTTC. V is TRBV11-1 and J is TRBJ2-1; 10 positions match TRBD1. The V gene end was trimmed by 6 bases and the J gene end by 3 bases; junction bases not matched to a gene: 5. CDR3 length: 15 residues. CDR1 is SGHAT and CDR2 is FQDESV in the germline V gene (reference sequence). The full variable domain, in which reference TRBV11-1 and TRBJ2-1 provide the parts outside the CDR3, is EAEVAQSPRYKITEKSQAVAFWCDPISGHATLYWYRQILGQGPELLVQFQDESVVDDSQLPKDRFSAERLKGVDSTLKIQPAELGDSAMYLCASSAGTGVYNEQFFGPGTRLTVL.

The V call is TRBV19, the J call TRBJ2-1; possibly TRBD2 for D (6 bases). The CDR3 totals 16 residues. Germline V gene sequence: CDR1 LNHDA, CDR2 SQIVND (reference sequence). V was trimmed by 2 bases and J by 7 bases, leaving 18 bases between them. CDR3 sequence reads: CASSILLGVRGNEQFF. The CDR3 region has the DNA TGTGCCAGTAGTATACTCCTCGGGGTCCGGGGGAATGAGCAGTTCTTC.

The chain has TRBV5-1 and TRBJ2-3; TRBD1 agrees at 7 bases. The germline V gene encodes CDR1 SGHRS and CDR2 YFSETQ. V shed 7 bases, J shed 5 bases, and the junction held 10 bases outside the gene matches. The CDR3 is 14 residues long. CDR3: CASGHRGWLDTQYF. In nucleotides, the CDR3 is TGCGCCAGCGGTCACAGGGGTTGGTTAGATACGCAGTATTTT.

This chain links TRBV7-8 with TRBJ2-1, with TRBD2 matching over 7 bases. Germline CDR1 reads SGHVS; CDR2 reads FQNEAQ. The J segment lost 11 bases and the V segment lost 2 bases, leaving 9 bases of the junction unmatched. CDR3 size: 14 residues. The CDR3 spells CASSLKRLAFKQFF. The CDR3 DNA sequence: TGTGCCAGCAGCTTAAAGCGACTAGCATTTAAGCAGTTCTTC.

The chain couples TRBV4-1 to TRBJ1-2; 7 positions match TRBD1. The V segment lost 0 bases and the J segment 4 bases; nucleotides outside the gene matches: 2. CDR3 length equals 14 residues. Germline V gene data show CDR1 as MGHRA and CDR2 as YSYEKL. In nucleotides, the CDR3 is TGCGCCAGCAGCCAAGATCACAGGGGCTATGGCTACACCTTC. This translates into CASSQDHRGYGYTF.

CDR3 protein: CASSPGLALTGELFF. The DNA of the CDR3 is TGTGCCAGCAGCCCCGGACTAGCGTTGACCGGGGAGCTGTTTTTT. The chain has TRBV7-6 and TRBJ2-2; 9 positions agree with TRBD2. Trimming removed 5 bases from V and 5 bases from J; junction bases left unmatched: 6. Germline CDR1 SGHVS, CDR2 FNYEAQ. This CDR3 spans 15 amino acids.

CDR3 nucleotides: TGTGCCATCAGTGTCCGAGAGAACACTGAAGCTTTCTTT. It encodes CAISVRENTEAFF. The chain carries TRBV10-3 and TRBJ1-1, with D unresolved. The CDR3 sequence is 13 residues long. CDR1 ENHRY and CDR2 SYGVKD come from the germline V gene. Trimming took off 4 bases at V and 1 base at J, with 7 bases between the two ends.

This chain uses TRBV11-3 with TRBJ2-7; D tentatively reads TRBD1 or TRBD2 (5 bases each). Germline V CDR1 and CDR2: SGHNT, YENEEA. The CDR3 covers 15 residues. V was shortened by 2 bases and J by 0 bases, with 11 bases between the two germline ends. The CDR3 nucleotides are TGTGCCAGCAGCTTATTTCCCGGGGCCTCCTACGAGCAGTACTTC. Amino acid sequence: CASSLFPGASYEQYF.

The V and J genes are TRBV27 and TRBJ2-7; D is perhaps TRBD2 (5 bases). The V and J ends lost 3 bases and 7 bases respectively, with 7 bases between them. The CDR3 covers 11 residues. The germline V gene has CDR1 MNHEY and CDR2 SMNVEV (reference sequence). CDR3 protein: CASSFGGEQYF. CDR3 nucleotides: TGTGCCAGCAGTTTTGGCGGGGAGCAGTACTTC.

This chain uses TRBV27 with TRBJ2-7; D may be TRBD2 (7 bases). CDR3 length: 13 residues. Germline V gene sequence: CDR1 MNHEY, CDR2 SMNVEV (reference sequence). Trimming shortened V by 5 bases and J by 2 bases, and 10 bases separated the two germline ends. CDR3 amino acids: CASSPGGPYEQYF. The CDR3 bases are TGTGCCAGCAGTCCCGGGGGGCCCTACGAGCAGTACTTC.

The V and J genes are TRBV7-9 and TRBJ1-1, with D unresolved. This CDR3 comprises 13 residues. The germline gives CDR1 SEHNR, CDR2 FQNEAQ (reference sequence). V shed 5 bases and J shed 2 bases, with 9 bases lying between them. CDR3: CASSPYGNTEAFF. The CDR3 nucleotides are TGTGCCAGCAGCCCCTACGGTAACACTGAAGCTTTCTTT.

Only a few counts were recorded for this clone. The chain has TRBV7-8 and TRBJ1-4; D is perhaps TRBD1 (5 bases). The CDR3 is 17 amino acids. The germline gives CDR1 SGHVS, CDR2 FQNEAQ. Trimming left V 3 bases short and J 0 bases short, with 14 bases between. The CDR3 loop reads CASSFLGRGSTNEKLFF. The CDR3 DNA reads TGTGCCAGCAGCTTTTTAGGTCGGGGGTCAACTAATGAAAAACTGTTTTTT.

This clone was seen more than once but under ten times. The gene calls are TRBV6-6 and TRBJ1-4; D might be TRBD1 (5 bases). Trimming left V 6 bases short and J 3 bases short, with 11 bases between. The CDR3 runs 14 residues. The germline CDR1 and CDR2 sequences are MNHNY and SVGAGI (reference sequence). The DNA of the CDR3 is TGTGCCAGCAGAGTTGACAGCCCTAATGAAAAACTGTTTTTT. Residues: CASRVDSPNEKLFF.

V gene TRBV7-9 combines with J gene TRBJ2-3; no clear D. Trimming shortened V by 3 bases and J by 2 bases, and 15 bases separated the two germline ends. This CDR3 region has 16 residues. Germline-derived CDR1 and CDR2 are SEHNR and FQNEAQ (reference sequence). The CDR3 DNA is TGTGCCAGCAGCTTGGGGTGTCGAACTGTCACAGATACGCAGTATTTT. Encoded protein: CASSLGCRTVTDTQYF.

V usage is TRBV2 and J usage is TRBJ2-7; 7 bases fit TRBD1. Germline loops: CDR1 SNHLY, CDR2 FYNNEI. The CDR3 sequence is 14 residues long. Trimming removed 6 bases from V and 3 bases from J; junction bases left unmatched: 8. The CDR3 loop is CASSPTTGSYEQYF. DNA for the CDR3: TGTGCCAGCAGCCCGACGACAGGGAGCTACGAGCAGTACTTC.